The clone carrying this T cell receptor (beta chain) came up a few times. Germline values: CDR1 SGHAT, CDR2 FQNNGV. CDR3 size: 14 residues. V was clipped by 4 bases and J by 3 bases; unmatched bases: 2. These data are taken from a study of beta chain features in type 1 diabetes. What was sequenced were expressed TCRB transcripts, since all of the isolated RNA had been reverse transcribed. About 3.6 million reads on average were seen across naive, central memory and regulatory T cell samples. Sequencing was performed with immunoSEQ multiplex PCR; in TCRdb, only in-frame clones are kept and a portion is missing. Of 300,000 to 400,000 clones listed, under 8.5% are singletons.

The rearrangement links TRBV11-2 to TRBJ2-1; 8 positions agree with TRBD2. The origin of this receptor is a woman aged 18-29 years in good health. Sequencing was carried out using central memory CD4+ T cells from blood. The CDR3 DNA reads TGTGCCAGCAGCTCTGGGACTAGCTACAATGAGCAGTTCTTC. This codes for CASSSGTSYNEQFF.